The 31 T cell receptor beta chains reported below all come from one sample, sequenced in a study of personalized T cell therapy for brain tumors. The template for sequencing was RNA taken from the peptide-stimulated T cells. Sequenced by immunoSEQ multiplex PCR; TCRdb stores in-frame clones only, minus some. This table has about 1,800 clones, more than 20% appearing once. These receptors' targets are unknown. The sample consisted of a T cell product expanded with peptides in culture. Receptors originate from a human donor with medulloblastoma.

The chain links TRBV19 to TRBJ1-6; possibly TRBD1 for D (5 bases). Germline V gene sequence: CDR1 LNHDA, CDR2 SQIVND (reference sequence). This CDR3 spans 11 amino acids. Deletions cut 1 base from V and 15 bases from J, with 7 bases between. CDR3 amino acids: CASSIGGHLHF. In DNA, the CDR3 is TGTGCCAGTAGTATAGGTGGACACCTCCACTTT.

The chain employs TRBV4-2 and TRBJ2-1; 11 bases are a match to TRBD2. Germline CDR1 and CDR2: LGHNA and YNFKEQ. The CDR3 totals 17 residues. V lost 1 base and J lost 5; bases outside the gene matches: 7. CDR3 coding DNA: TGTGCCAGCAGCCAAGTCACTAGCGGGGGAATTCACAATGAGCAGTTCTTC. Protein sequence: CASSQVTSGGIHNEQFF.

This clone was seen only a few times. The chain links TRBV18 to TRBJ1-1, with D possibly being TRBD1 (5 bases). From germline, CDR1 is KGHSH and CDR2 LQKENI. Between the trimmed V and J ends, which lost 3 bases and 1 base, there was a span of 9 bases. This CDR3 contains 14 residues. The CDR3 is CASSPGTENTEAFF. The CDR3 region has the DNA TGTGCCAGCTCACCCGGGACGGAGAACACTGAAGCTTTCTTT.

This clone was recorded at least ten times. V usage is TRBV5-4 and J usage is TRBJ2-3; D ambiguous. This CDR3 is 15 amino acids long. Germline V gene sequence: CDR1 SGHNT, CDR2 YYREEE (reference sequence). V was clipped by 4 bases and J by 2 bases, with 14 bases between them. The CDR3 protein is CASSEPFETTDTQYF. Here the CDR3 DNA reads TGTGCCAGCAGCGAGCCCTTTGAGACCACAGATACGCAGTATTTT.

In its sample, this clone was seen a few times. This chain connects TRBV9 to TRBJ1-3; 7 bases map to TRBD1. This CDR3 region has 17 residues. Trimming at V came to 3 bases and at J to 1 base, leaving 10 bases not matched to a gene. Looked up from germline, CDR1 is SGDLS and CDR2 is YYNGEE. This CDR3 is CASSARDSEESGNTIYF. The CDR3 coding sequence is TGTGCCAGCAGCGCTCGGGACAGCGAGGAATCTGGAAACACCATATATTTT.

This clone is labeled medium-sized. The V and J genes are TRBV29-1 and TRBJ1-2; no firm D call. Germline loops: CDR1 SQVTM, CDR2 ANQGSEA. The CDR3 loop spans 14 amino acids. Trimming pared 1 base from V and 4 bases from J, leaving 13 bases between. The CDR3 loop reads CSVEGQAVGYGYTF. In DNA, the CDR3 is TGCAGCGTTGAAGGGCAGGCCGTGGGCTATGGCTACACCTTC.

The CDR3 sequence: CASSQDYTKETQYF. CDR3 in DNA: TGCGCCAGCAGCCAGGATTATACAAAAGAGACCCAGTACTTC. This sequence joins TRBV4-1 and TRBJ2-5; D is unresolved. V was cut by 3 bases and J by 3 bases, with 11 bases left in between. Germline lookup yields CDR1 MGHRA and CDR2 YSYEKL. CDR3 length: 14 residues.

The chain combines TRBV21-1 with TRBJ2-1; the D call of TRBD1 is as the table states it, not checked on the DNA. TRBV21-1 is reported as a pseudogene. This CDR3 comprises 13 residues. CDR3: CASSKGALSEQFF. The CDR3 DNA reads TGTGCCAGCAGCAAAGGGGCCTTAAGCGAGCAGTTCTTC.

This clone was detected only a few times. V and J are TRBV24-1 and TRBJ2-3, with 9 bases aligning to TRBD2. CDR1 is KGHDR and CDR2 is SFDVKD in the germline V gene. CDR3 length equals 17 residues. V shed 2 bases, J shed 2 bases, and the junction held 7 bases outside the gene matches. The chain's CDR3 is CATSDSAGGHTTDTQYF. CDR3 DNA sequence: TGTGCCACCAGTGATTCGGCGGGAGGGCACACCACAGATACGCAGTATTTT.

This clone occurred once. V and J are TRBV30 and TRBJ1-1, with no clear D. The V gene lost 5 bases and the J gene lost 0 bases, with 13 bases spanning the gap. Germline V gene lookup returns CDR1 GTSNPN and CDR2 SVGIG (reference sequence). This CDR3 comprises 14 residues. The CDR3 DNA sequence: TGTGCCTGGGCGGACGGCTTTATGAACACTGAAGCTTTCTTT. Translation: CAWADGFMNTEAFF.

V and J are TRBV5-5 and TRBJ2-4; perhaps D is TRBD1 or TRBD2 (5 bases each). V dropped 0 bases and J dropped 5 bases, with 24 bases sitting between them. The germline gives CDR1 SGHKS, CDR2 YYEKEE (reference sequence). The CDR3 covers 19 residues. The CDR3 here is CASSLDPTIYGGRQNIQYF. CDR3 coding DNA: TGTGCCAGCAGCTTGGATCCTACGATCTATGGGGGACGCCAAAACATTCAGTACTTC.

By sample fraction, this clone is medium-sized. The chain couples TRBV25-1 to TRBJ2-3, with D possibly matching TRBD1 (5 bases). The CDR3 length is 17 residues. The V gene lost 2 bases and the J gene lost 8 bases, with 23 bases spanning the gap. Germline CDR1 is MGHDK and CDR2 is SYGVNS. CDR3 DNA sequence: TGTGCCAGCAGTGAACTAAGGGGAAATCAAATTCCTCTTACGCAGTATTTT. As protein: CASSELRGNQIPLTQYF.

This clone appeared many times. The chain uses TRBV4-1 and TRBJ2-2; D call uncertain. Germline lookup yields CDR1 MGHRA and CDR2 YSYEKL. CDR3 length equals 14 residues. Trimming took 6 bases from V and 4 from J, leaving 12 bases between them. The CDR3 is CASRHADLTGELFF. The CDR3 region has the DNA TGCGCCAGCAGGCACGCGGACCTCACCGGGGAGCTGTTTTTT.

The gene calls are TRBV6-1 and TRBJ2-2; D remains ambiguous. Looked up from germline, CDR1 is MNHNS and CDR2 is SASEGT. The length of the CDR3 is 15 residues. Trimming removed 1 base from V and 1 base from J, with 7 bases in between. Here the CDR3 DNA reads TGTGCCAGCAGTGAAGTATTAGGGAACACCGGGGAGCTGTTTTTT. Translation: CASSEVLGNTGELFF.

The chain recombines TRBV1 with TRBJ2-5. TRBV1 has pseudogene status. This CDR3 region has 10 residues. CDR3 amino acids: CTSREETQYF. CDR3 coding DNA: TGCACCAGCAGAGAAGAGACCCAGTACTTC.

J is TRBJ1-5 and V is TRBV30; the D is unclear. Looked up from germline, CDR1 is GTSNPN and CDR2 is SVGIG (reference sequence). Trimming left V 4 bases short and J 1 base short, with 11 bases between. The CDR3 totals 14 residues. CDR3 residues: CAWTSGESNQPQHF. In DNA, the CDR3 is TGTGCCTGGACGTCCGGGGAGAGCAATCAGCCCCAGCATTTT.

The chain recombines TRBV28 with TRBJ2-2, with 10 bases that match TRBD1. With 4 bases clipped from V and 4 bases from J, the junction kept 12 bases outside the gene matches. The CDR3 length is 18 residues. CDR1 is MDHEN, CDR2 SYDVKM, per germline. CDR3 amino acids: CASSSPRTDRGGTGELFF. CDR3 DNA: TGTGCCAGCAGTTCCCCCCGAACGGACAGGGGGGGCACCGGGGAGCTGTTTTTT.

V is TRBV18 and J is TRBJ1-1; 7 nucleotides align to TRBD1. J gave up 7 bases and V 6 bases, and 20 bases lay outside the gene matches. The CDR3 contains 17 residues. CDR1 and CDR2 (germline): KGHSH, LQKENI. The CDR3 sequence: CASSELLRYRGEIEAFF. As DNA, the CDR3 is TGTGCCAGCTCGGAACTCCTCAGGTACAGGGGTGAAATTGAAGCTTTCTTT.

This clone was seen a few times. The germline gene is not matched at one end of the junction; a read error may be the cause. This chain links TRBV5-6 with TRBJ2-7, with 8 bases matching TRBD1. The CDR3 length is 14 residues. The V gene's germline CDR1 is SGHDT and CDR2 YYEEEE. The CDR3 protein is CASTHTGTGGYEHF. The DNA of the CDR3 is TGTGCCAGCACCCATACCGGGACAGGAGGCTACGAGCACTTC.

This clone appeared many times. The V and J genes are TRBV27 and TRBJ1-2; 10 bases agree with TRBD1. This CDR3 contains 18 residues. Looked up from germline, CDR1 is MNHEY and CDR2 is SMNVEV (reference sequence). Trimming cost V 3 bases and J 7 bases; bases outside gene matches: 17. The CDR3 coding sequence is TGTGCCAGCAGTTTGTCAAGCTCCTGGGACAGGGGAGTTGGTGGCTACACCTTC. The encoded protein is CASSLSSSWDRGVGGYTF.

This chain links TRBV6-5 with TRBJ2-2; D unclear. CDR1 and CDR2 (germline): MNHEY, SVGAGI. Deletions cut 6 bases from V and 6 bases from J, with 17 bases between. This CDR3 region has 15 residues. The CDR3 region is CASRPRVGKSGELFF. The CDR3 region has the DNA TGTGCCAGCAGACCCCGTGTTGGCAAATCCGGGGAGCTGTTTTTT.

There are a few counts of this clone. CDR3 DNA: TGTGCCAGCAGCTCCGCCGGGGGGGCCAATGAGCAGTTCTTC. It specifies CASSSAGGANEQFF. The chain has TRBV7-8 and TRBJ2-1, with 8 bases identical to TRBD2. With V trimmed by 4 bases and J by 6 bases, 5 bases remained unmatched. This CDR3 has 14 amino acids. The V gene's germline CDR1 is SGHVS and CDR2 FQNEAQ.

This clone has only a few counts. V and J are TRBV6-1 and TRBJ2-7; TRBD2 agrees at 11 bases. CDR1 is MNHNS, CDR2 SASEGT, per germline. Losses at the gene ends were 1 base for V and 3 bases for J; bases not matched to a gene: 11. This CDR3 spans 18 amino acids. The CDR3 DNA reads as TGTGCCAGCAGTGAAGTAAAGATTAGCGGGAGGGCCATCTACGAGCAGTACTTC. This sequence encodes CASSEVKISGRAIYEQYF.

This clone rates as medium-sized. The gene calls are TRBV5-1 and TRBJ1-4; TRBD1 matches at 7 bases. Unmatched junction bases numbered 7, after V lost 4 bases and J lost 7 bases. The germline V gene has CDR1 SGHRS and CDR2 YFSETQ. This CDR3 region has 14 residues. The chain's CDR3 is CASSPTGDLEKLFF. The CDR3 DNA reads as TGCGCCAGCAGCCCAACAGGGGATCTTGAAAAACTGTTTTTT.

The J gene is TRBJ1-4, the V gene TRBV15; 7 bases are a match to TRBD1. Germline CDR1 is LNHNV and CDR2 is YYDKDF (reference sequence). The CDR3 consists of 12 residues. V shed 8 bases, J shed 9 bases, and the junction held 6 bases outside the gene matches. The CDR3 protein is CATPTRGKKLFF. CDR3 DNA: TGTGCCACCCCCACCAGGGGGAAAAAACTGTTTTTT.

There are many counts of this clone. The chain joins TRBV4-1 to TRBJ2-3; 11 nucleotides line up with TRBD2. J was trimmed by 2 bases and V by 0 bases; bases with no gene match: 7. Germline V CDR1 and CDR2: MGHRA, YSYEKL. The CDR3 has 18 amino acids. The CDR3: CASSQDNVAGGVTDTQYF. CDR3 bases: TGCGCCAGCAGCCAAGATAATGTAGCGGGAGGGGTCACAGATACGCAGTATTTT.

This chain's CDR3 is CSVHGGGSYEQYF. In DNA form, the CDR3 reads TGCAGCGTCCATGGGGGGGGGTCCTACGAGCAGTACTTC. The V gene is TRBV29-1, the J gene TRBJ2-7; the match to TRBD2 covers 7 bases. Germline V gene lookup returns CDR1 SQVTM and CDR2 ANQGSEA. The CDR3 spans 13 residues. V shed 6 bases, J shed 1 base, and the junction held 6 bases outside the gene matches.

The chain links TRBV7-9 to TRBJ1-2, with D perhaps TRBD1 (6 bases). In germline, CDR1 is SEHNR, CDR2 FQNEAQ (reference sequence). Trimming cost V 7 bases and J 8 bases, with 14 bases left between them. The CDR3 totals 12 residues. The CDR3 DNA is TGTGCCAGCACTGAAAGGGGGGACGGCTACACCTTC. Residues: CASTERGDGYTF.

Points on this clone: A much bigger clone sits one base away, suggesting this may be a read error. The sample contains more than one DNA sequence encoding this CDR3. This rearrangement joins TRBV21-1 to TRBJ2-2; TRBD2, as called in the table, went unchecked against the DNA. TRBV21-1 is tagged as a pseudogene. The CDR3 runs 21 residues. The CDR3 DNA sequence: TGTGCCAGCAGCAAAACCGGGGCCCCCGGACTAGCGGGAAGCCTCACCGGGGAGCTGTTTTTT. It is translated as CASSKTGAPGLAGSLTGELFF.

This clone was recorded at least ten times. The chain carries TRBV10-3 and TRBJ2-1; D assignment may be TRBD1 or TRBD2 (5 bases each). The CDR3 extends over 15 amino acids. Trimming took off 10 bases at V and 2 bases at J, with 18 bases between the two ends. Germline CDR1 reads ENHRY; CDR2 reads SYGVKD. The CDR3 sequence is CATREGRGPYNEQFF. The CDR3 coding sequence is TGTGCCACCCGAGAAGGCCGGGGACCCTACAATGAGCAGTTCTTC.

J is TRBJ1-1 and V is TRBV9; possible D gene TRBD1, 5 bases. The V end lost 0 bases, the J end lost 4 bases, and 10 bases lay between the germline ends. The CDR3 runs 14 residues. CDR1 SGDLS and CDR2 YYNGEE come from the germline V gene. This CDR3 is CASSVVAGTTEAFF. The CDR3 DNA sequence: TGTGCCAGCAGCGTAGTGGCAGGGACCACTGAAGCTTTCTTT. Looking up the rest from reference TRBV9 and TRBJ1-1 gives the full variable domain: DSGVTQTPKHLITATGQRVTLRCSPRSGDLSVYWYQQSLDQGLQFLIQYYNGEERAKGNILERFSAQQFPDLHSELNLSSLELGDSALYFCASSVVAGTTEAFFGQGTRLTVV.